This TCR beta chain comes out of a study of blood T cells in healthy people across ages. Through a sample-barcoded 5' primer and a J-beta primer mix, a second PCR was run for about 6 to 11 cycles. Each CDR3 protein is one row after TCRdb ran MiXCR on the 5' RACE reads. The sample consists of around 990,000 distinct CDR3 sequences, around 27% of them appearing once. Caucasian, healthy and from Russia, the donors were aged between about 6 and 100. Every donor gave roughly 9.2 milliliters of peripheral blood. CDR3 length: 13 amino acids. Germline CDR1 reads DFQATT; CDR2 reads SNEGSKA (reference sequence). These records were also assigned to another study, of T cells of mothers and their children. That report adds: At around 1.4 ug per 15 ul, all of the extracted RNA went into cDNA synthesis.

Sequenced sample: blood. The receptor comes from a girl aged 2-15 years in good health. This chain uses TRBV20-1 with TRBJ2-5; 7 bases align to TRBD1. Judging by the DNA end, TRBJ2-7 fits better; the J call may be wrong. This CDR3 is CSAPGRGFYEQYF. The CDR3 coding sequence is TGCAGTGCTCCAGGCAGGGGGTTTTACGAGCAGTACTTC.